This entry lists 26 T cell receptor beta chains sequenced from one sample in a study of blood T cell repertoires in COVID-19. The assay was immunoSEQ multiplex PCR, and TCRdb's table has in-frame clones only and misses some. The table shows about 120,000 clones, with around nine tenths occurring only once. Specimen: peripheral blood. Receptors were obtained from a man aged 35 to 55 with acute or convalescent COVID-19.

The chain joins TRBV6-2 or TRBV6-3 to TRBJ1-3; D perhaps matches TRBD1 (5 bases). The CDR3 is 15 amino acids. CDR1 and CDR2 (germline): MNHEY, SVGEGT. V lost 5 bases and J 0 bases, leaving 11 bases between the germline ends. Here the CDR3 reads CASSLPGNSGNTIYF. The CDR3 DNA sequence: TGTGCCAGCAGTCTCCCAGGGAACTCTGGAAACACCATATATTTT.

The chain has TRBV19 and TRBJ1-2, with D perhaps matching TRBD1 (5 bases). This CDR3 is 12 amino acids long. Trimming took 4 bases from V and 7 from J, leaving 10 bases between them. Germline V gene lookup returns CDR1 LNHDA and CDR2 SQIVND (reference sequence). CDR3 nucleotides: TGTGCCAGTAGTAGCCCAGGGTTTGGCTACACCTTC. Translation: CASSSPGFGYTF. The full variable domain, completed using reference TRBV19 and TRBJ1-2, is DGGITQSPKYLFRKEGQNVTLSCEQNLNHDAMYWYRQDPGQGLRLIYYSQIVNDFQKGDIAEGYSVSREKKESFPLTVTSAQKNPTAFYLCASSSPGFGYTFGSGTRLTVV.

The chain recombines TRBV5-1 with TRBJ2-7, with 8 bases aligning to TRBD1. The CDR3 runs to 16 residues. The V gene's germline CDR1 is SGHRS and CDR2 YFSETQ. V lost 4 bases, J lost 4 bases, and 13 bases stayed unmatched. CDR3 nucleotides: TGCGCCAGCAGCCCGGGGATACCGACAGGGGCATACGAGCAGTACTTC. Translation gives CASSPGIPTGAYEQYF.

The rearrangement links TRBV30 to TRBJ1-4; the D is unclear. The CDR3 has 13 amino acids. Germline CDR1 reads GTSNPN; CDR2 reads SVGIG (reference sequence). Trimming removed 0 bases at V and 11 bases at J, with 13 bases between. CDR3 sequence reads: CAWSVKLAWKLFF. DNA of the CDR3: TGTGCCTGGAGTGTAAAACTCGCGTGGAAACTGTTTTTT.

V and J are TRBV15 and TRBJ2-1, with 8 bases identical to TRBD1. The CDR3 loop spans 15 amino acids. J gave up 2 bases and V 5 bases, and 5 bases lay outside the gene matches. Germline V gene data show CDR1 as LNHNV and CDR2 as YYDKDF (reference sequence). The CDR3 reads CATSARQGTYNEQFF. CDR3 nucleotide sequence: TGTGCCACCAGCGCAAGACAGGGGACCTACAATGAGCAGTTCTTC.

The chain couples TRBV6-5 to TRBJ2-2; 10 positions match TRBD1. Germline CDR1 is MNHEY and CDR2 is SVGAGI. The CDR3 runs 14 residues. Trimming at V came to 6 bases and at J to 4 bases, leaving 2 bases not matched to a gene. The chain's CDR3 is CASRWTGGTGELFF. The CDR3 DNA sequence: TGTGCCAGCAGATGGACAGGGGGCACCGGGGAGCTGTTTTTT.

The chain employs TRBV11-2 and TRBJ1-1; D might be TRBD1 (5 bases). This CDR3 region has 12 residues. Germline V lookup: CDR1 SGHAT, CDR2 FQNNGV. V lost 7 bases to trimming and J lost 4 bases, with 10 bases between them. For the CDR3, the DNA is TGTGCCAGCAAGGGGATGATCACTGAAGCTTTCTTT. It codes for CASKGMITEAFF.

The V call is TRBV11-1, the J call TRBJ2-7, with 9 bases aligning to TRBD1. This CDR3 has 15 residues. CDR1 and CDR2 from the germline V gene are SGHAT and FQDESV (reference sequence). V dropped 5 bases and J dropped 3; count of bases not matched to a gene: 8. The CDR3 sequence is CASSLLTGGFYEQYF. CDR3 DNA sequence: TGTGCCAGCAGCCTTCTGACAGGGGGATTCTACGAGCAGTACTTC.

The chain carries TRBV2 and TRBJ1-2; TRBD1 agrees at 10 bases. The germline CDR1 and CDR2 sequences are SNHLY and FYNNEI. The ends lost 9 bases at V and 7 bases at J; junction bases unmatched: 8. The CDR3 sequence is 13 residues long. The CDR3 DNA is TGTGCCAGATCGACAGGGGGCATTTTTGGCTACACCTTC. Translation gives CARSTGGIFGYTF.

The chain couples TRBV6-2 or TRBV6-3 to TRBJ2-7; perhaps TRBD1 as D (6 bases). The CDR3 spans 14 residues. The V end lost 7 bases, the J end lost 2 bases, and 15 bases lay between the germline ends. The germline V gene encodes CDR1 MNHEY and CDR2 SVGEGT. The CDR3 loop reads CASTHSGTPYEQYF. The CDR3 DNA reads TGTGCCAGCACTCACTCCGGGACACCCTACGAGCAGTACTTC.

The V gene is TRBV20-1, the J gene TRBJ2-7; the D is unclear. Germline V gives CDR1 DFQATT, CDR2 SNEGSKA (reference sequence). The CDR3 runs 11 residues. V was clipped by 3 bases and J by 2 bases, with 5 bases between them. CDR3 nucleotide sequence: TGCAGTGCTAGGGCTGCCTACGAGCAGTACTTC. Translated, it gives CSARAAYEQYF.

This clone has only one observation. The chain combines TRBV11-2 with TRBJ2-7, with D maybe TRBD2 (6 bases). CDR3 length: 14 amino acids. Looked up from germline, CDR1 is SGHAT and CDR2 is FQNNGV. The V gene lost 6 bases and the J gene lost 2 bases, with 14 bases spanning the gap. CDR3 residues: CASRPGTATYEQYF. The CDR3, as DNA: TGTGCCAGCAGACCCGGGACTGCTACCTACGAGCAGTACTTC.

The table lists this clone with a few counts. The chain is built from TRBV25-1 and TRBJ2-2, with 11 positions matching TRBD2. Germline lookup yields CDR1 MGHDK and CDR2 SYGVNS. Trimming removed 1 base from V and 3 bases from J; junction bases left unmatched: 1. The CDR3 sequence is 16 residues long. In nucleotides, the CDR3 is TGTGCCAGCAGTGAATTGGGACTAGCGGACACCGGGGAGCTGTTTTTT. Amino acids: CASSELGLADTGELFF.

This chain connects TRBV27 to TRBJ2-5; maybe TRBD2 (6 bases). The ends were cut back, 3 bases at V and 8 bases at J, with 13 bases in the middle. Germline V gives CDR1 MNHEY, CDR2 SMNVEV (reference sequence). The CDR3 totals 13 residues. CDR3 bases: TGTGCCAGCAGTTTTACTAGCTCGGGTACCCAGTACTTC. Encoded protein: CASSFTSSGTQYF.

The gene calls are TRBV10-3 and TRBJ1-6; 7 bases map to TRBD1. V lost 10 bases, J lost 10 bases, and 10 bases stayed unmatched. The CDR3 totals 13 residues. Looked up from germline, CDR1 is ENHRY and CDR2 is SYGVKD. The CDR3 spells CATAGTDRSPLHF. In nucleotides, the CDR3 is TGTGCCACCGCCGGGACAGATAGATCACCCCTCCACTTT.

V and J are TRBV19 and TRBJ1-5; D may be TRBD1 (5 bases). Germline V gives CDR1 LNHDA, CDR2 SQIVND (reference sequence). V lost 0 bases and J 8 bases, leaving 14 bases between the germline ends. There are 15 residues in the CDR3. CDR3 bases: TGTGCCAGTAGTATAGACCACAGGCCAACGGAGCCCCAGCATTTT. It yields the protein CASSIDHRPTEPQHF.

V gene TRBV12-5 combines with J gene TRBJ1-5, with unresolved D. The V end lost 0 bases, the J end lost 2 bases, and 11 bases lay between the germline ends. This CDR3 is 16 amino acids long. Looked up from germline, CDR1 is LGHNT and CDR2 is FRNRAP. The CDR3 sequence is CASGLVTGLRNQPQHF. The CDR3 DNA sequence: TGTGCTAGTGGTTTGGTAACGGGTTTGCGCAATCAGCCCCAGCATTTT. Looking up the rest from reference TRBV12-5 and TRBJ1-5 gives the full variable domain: DARVTQTPRHKVTEMGQEVTMRCQPILGHNTVFWYRQTMMQGLELLAYFRNRAPLDDSGMPKDRFSAEMPDATLATLKIQPSEPRDSAVYFCASGLVTGLRNQPQHFGDGTRLSIL.

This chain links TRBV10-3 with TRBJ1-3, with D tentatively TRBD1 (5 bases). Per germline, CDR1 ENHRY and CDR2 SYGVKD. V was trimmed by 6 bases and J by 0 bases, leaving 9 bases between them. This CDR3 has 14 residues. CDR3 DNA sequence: TGTGCCATCAGACCCGACAGCTCTGGAAACACCATATATTTT. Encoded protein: CAIRPDSSGNTIYF.

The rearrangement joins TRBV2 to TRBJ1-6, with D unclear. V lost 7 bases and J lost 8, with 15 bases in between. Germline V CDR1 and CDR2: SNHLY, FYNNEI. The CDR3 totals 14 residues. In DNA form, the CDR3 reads TGTGCCAGCAATGGAGGACTTGCCGATTCACCCCTCCACTTT. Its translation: CASNGGLADSPLHF.

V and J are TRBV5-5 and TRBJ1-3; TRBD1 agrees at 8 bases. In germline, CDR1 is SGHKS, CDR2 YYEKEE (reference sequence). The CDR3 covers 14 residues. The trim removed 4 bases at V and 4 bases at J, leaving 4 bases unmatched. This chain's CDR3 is CASSDRGTGNTIYF. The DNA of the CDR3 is TGTGCCAGCAGCGACAGGGGCACGGGAAACACCATATATTTT.

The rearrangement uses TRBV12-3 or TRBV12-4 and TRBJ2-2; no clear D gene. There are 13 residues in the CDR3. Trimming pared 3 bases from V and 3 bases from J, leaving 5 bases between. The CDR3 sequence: CASSFGDTGELFF. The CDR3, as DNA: TGTGCCAGCAGTTTTGGAGACACCGGGGAGCTGTTTTTT.

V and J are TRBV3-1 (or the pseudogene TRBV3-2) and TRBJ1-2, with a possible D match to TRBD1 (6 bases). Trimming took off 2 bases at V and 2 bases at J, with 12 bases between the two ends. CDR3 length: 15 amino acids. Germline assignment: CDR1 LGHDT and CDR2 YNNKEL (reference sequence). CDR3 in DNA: TGTGCCAGCAGCCAAACCCTCACAGGGAACTATGGCTACACCTTC. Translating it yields CASSQTLTGNYGYTF.

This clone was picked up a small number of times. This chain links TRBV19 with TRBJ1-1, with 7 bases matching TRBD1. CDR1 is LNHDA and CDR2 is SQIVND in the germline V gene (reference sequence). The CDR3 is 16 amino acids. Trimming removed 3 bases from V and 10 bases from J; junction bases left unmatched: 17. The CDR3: CASSMRKDRTNQAAFF. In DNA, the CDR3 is TGTGCCAGTAGTATGAGGAAGGACAGGACAAATCAGGCAGCTTTCTTT.

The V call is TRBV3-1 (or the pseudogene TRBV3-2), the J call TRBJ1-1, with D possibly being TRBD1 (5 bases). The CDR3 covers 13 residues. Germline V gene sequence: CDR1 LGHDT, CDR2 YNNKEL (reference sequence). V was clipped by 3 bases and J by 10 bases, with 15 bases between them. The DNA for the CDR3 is TGTGCCAGCAGCCACAGCGGGACCCCCGGAGCTTTCTTT. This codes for CASSHSGTPGAFF.

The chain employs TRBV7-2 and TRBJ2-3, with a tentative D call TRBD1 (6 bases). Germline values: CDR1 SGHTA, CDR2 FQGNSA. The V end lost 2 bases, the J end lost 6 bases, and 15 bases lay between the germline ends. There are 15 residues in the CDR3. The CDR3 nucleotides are TGTGCCAGCAGCTTACTGAGGGGGTCAGGCGATACGCAGTATTTT. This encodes CASSLLRGSGDTQYF.

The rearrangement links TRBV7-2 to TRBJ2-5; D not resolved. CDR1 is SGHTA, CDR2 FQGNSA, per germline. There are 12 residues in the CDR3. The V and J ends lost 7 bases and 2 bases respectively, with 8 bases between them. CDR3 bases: TGTGCCAGCACCCGCTATCAAGAGACCCAGTACTTC. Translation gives CASTRYQETQYF.